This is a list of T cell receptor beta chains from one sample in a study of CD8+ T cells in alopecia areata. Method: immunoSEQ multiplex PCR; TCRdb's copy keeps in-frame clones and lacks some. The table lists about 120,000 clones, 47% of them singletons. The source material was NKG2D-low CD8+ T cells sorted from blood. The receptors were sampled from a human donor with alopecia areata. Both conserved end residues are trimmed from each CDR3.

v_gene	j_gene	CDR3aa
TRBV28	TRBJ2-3	ASSYETSTDTQY
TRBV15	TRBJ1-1	ATSSDRGTEAF
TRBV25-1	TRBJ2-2	ASSWGSETGELF
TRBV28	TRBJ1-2	ASSLQGDYGYT
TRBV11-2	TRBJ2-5	ASSSRYFETQY
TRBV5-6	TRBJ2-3	ASSSPRESSDTQY
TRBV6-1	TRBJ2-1	ASSESQGFNEQF
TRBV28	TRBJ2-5	ASSSYSGASQETQY
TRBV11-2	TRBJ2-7	ASSQTGTYYEQY
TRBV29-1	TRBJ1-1	SVLPGDGNMNTEAF
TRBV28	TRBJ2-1	ASSSNNEQF
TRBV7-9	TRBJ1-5	ASSLAMNQPQH
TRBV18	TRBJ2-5	ASSPEEETQY
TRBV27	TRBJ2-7	ASSLRGGTYEQY
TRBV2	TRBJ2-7	ASSGTGYEQY
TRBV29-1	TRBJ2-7	SVGTARGHEQY
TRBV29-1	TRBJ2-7	SVKQGSSAYYEQY
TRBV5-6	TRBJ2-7	ASSRDREVNEQY
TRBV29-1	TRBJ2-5	SVEGVRGQETQY
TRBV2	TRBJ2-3	ASLGELAGVADTQY
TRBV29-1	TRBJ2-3	SVATGGGHPDTQY
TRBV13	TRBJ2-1	ASSLSGGYPPEQF